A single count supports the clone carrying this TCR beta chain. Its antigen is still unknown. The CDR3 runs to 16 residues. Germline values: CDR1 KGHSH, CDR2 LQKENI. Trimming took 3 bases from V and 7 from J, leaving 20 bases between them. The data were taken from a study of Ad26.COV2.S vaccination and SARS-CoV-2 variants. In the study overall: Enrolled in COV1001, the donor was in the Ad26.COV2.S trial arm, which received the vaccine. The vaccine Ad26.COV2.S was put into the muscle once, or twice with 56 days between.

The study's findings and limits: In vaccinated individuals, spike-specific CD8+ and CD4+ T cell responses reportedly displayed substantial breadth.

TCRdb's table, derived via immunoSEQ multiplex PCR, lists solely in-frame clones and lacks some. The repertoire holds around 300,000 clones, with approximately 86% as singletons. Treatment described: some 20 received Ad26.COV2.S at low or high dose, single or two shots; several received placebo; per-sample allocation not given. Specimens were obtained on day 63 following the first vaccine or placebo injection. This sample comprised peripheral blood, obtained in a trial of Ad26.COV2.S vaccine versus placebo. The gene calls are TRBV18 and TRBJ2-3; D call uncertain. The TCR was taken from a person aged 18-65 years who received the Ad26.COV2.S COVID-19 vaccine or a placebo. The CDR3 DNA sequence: TGTGCCAGCTCACCCTCCACTATCCGAAACGTATATACGCAGTATTTT. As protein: CASSPSTIRNVYTQYF.